These 12 T cell receptor beta chains originate from one sample sequenced in a study of blood T cell repertoires in COVID-19. Assay: immunoSEQ multiplex PCR; the TCRdb copy retains only in-frame clones and omits some. This table holds fewer than 250,000 clones, approximately 84% found once. The specimen sequenced was peripheral blood. The receptors come from a man aged 50-59 years with acute or convalescent COVID-19.

The chain links TRBV5-6 to TRBJ2-5; TRBD2 is a possible D gene (6 bases). Trimming removed 4 bases at V and 4 bases at J, with 20 bases between. CDR1 and CDR2 (germline): SGHDT, YYEEEE. This CDR3 region has 16 residues. Here the CDR3 DNA reads TGTGCCAGCAGCAGGGGTGGAGGGCCACGGGCAGAGACCCAGTACTTC. This translates into CASSRGGGPRAETQYF.

This clone was recorded once. The junction departs from the called germline gene at one end, perhaps through a read error. This chain joins TRBV5-5 and TRBJ1-2; D possibly corresponds to TRBD1 (6 bases). The CDR3 covers 15 residues. The V gene's germline CDR1 is SGHKS and CDR2 YYEKEE (reference sequence). The CDR3 loop reads CASSFRLEQGHRAFF. The CDR3 nucleotides are TGTGCCAGCAGCTTTCGGCTAGAACAGGGACACCGCGCCTTCTTC.

The chain employs TRBV9 and TRBJ2-2, with TRBD1 identical over 8 bases. The CDR3 contains 16 residues. Germline loops: CDR1 SGDLS, CDR2 YYNGEE. J was trimmed by 1 base and V by 3 bases; bases with no gene match: 5. The DNA for the CDR3 is TGTGCCAGCAGCGGACTCGGGACAGGGAACACCGGGGAGCTGTTTTTT. It specifies CASSGLGTGNTGELFF. Variable domain in full (rest from reference TRBV9 and TRBJ2-2): DSGVTQTPKHLITATGQRVTLRCSPRSGDLSVYWYQQSLDQGLQFLIQYYNGEERAKGNILERFSAQQFPDLHSELNLSSLELGDSALYFCASSGLGTGNTGELFFGEGSRLTVL.

As for this clone: The sample has other DNA sequences that encode this CDR3 too. This CDR3 is CASSAGSSGNTIYF. CDR3 sequence (DNA): TGTGCCAGCAGTGCCGGGAGCTCTGGAAACACCATATATTTT. This chain joins TRBV2 and TRBJ1-3; D is unresolved. V lost 4 bases, J lost 0 bases, and 7 bases lay in between. CDR1 SNHLY and CDR2 FYNNEI come from the germline V gene. This CDR3 contains 14 residues.

The rearrangement joins TRBV5-4 to TRBJ1-6; D gene uncertain. Looked up from germline, CDR1 is SGHNT and CDR2 is YYREEE (reference sequence). With 0 bases removed from V and 11 bases from J, the gap between germline ends came to 12 bases. The CDR3 contains 14 residues. This CDR3 is CASSLDQASPPLHF. The CDR3 DNA reads TGTGCCAGCAGCTTGGATCAGGCCTCGCCACCCCTCCACTTT.

This clone appeared a single time. J is TRBJ2-2 and V is TRBV10-2; TRBD1 matches 11 bases. V lost 7 bases, J lost 3 bases, and 4 bases stayed unmatched. CDR1 WSHSY and CDR2 SAAADI come from the germline V gene. The CDR3 sequence is 15 residues long. The CDR3 protein is CASTGQGAYTGELFF. The CDR3 coding sequence is TGCGCCAGCACCGGACAGGGGGCTTACACCGGGGAGCTGTTTTTT.

The V call is TRBV7-8, the J call TRBJ1-2; TRBD1 might be the D (5 bases). This CDR3 is built from 15 residues. V was trimmed by 2 bases and J by 3 bases, leaving 13 bases between them. CDR1 and CDR2 (germline): SGHVS, FQNEAQ. CDR3 in DNA: TGTGCCAGCAGCTTAATCGGGGGGAAAGACTATGGCTACACCTTC. Its protein product is CASSLIGGKDYGYTF. Based on the CDR3 plus reference TRBV7-8 and TRBJ1-2, the full variable domain is GAGVSQSPRYKVAKRGQDVALRCDPISGHVSLFWYQQALGQGPEFLTYFQNEAQLDKSGLPSDRFFAERPEGSVSTLKIQRTQQEDSAVYLCASSLIGGKDYGYTFGSGTRLTVV.

This clone has just one count. The chain couples TRBV11-2 to TRBJ2-2, with TRBD1 matching 7 bases. The germline gives CDR1 SGHAT, CDR2 FQNNGV. This CDR3 region has 15 residues. After removal of 6 bases from V and 1 base from J, the junction contained 5 bases not matched to a gene. The CDR3 protein is CASRAGTVNTGELFF. DNA for the CDR3: TGTGCCAGCAGGGCCGGGACAGTGAACACCGGGGAGCTGTTTTTT.

The chain joins TRBV3-1 (or the pseudogene TRBV3-2) to TRBJ2-1, with TRBD2 identical over 16 bases. In germline, CDR1 is LGHDT, CDR2 YNNKEL (reference sequence). The V gene end was trimmed by 4 bases and the J gene end by 0 bases; junction bases not matched to a gene: 9. The CDR3 contains 20 residues. The CDR3 DNA reads TGTGCCAGCAGCCCAGAAAGGGGACTAGCGGGGGGGAGCTCCTACAATGAGCAGTTCTTC. Its translation is CASSPERGLAGGSSYNEQFF.

This CDR3 is CASSLSTVGTEAFF. The DNA for the CDR3 is TGTGCCAGCAGTTTATCGACAGTCGGCACTGAAGCTTTCTTT. This chain links TRBV28 with TRBJ1-1, with a tentative D call TRBD1 (5 bases). The CDR3 consists of 14 residues. V lost 1 base, J lost 4 bases, and 10 bases lay in between. Per the germline V gene, CDR1 is MDHEN and CDR2 is SYDVKM.

This chain uses TRBV6-1 with TRBJ1-2; D is uncertain. There are 13 residues in the CDR3. The germline V and J ends were trimmed by 0 bases and 8 bases, with 10 bases remaining between them. Germline-derived CDR1 and CDR2 are MNHNS and SASEGT. Written as DNA, the CDR3 is TGTGCCAGCAGTGAAGCCAATTACGAGGGCTACACCTTC. It encodes CASSEANYEGYTF.

The genes are TRBV9 and TRBJ1-2, with D unclear. This CDR3 contains 14 residues. Germline CDR1 is SGDLS and CDR2 is YYNGEE. V was shortened by 0 bases and J by 0 bases, with 6 bases between the two germline ends. CDR3 DNA sequence: TGTGCCAGCAGCGTAGGGGCAGCTAACTATGGCTACACCTTC. This translates into CASSVGAANYGYTF.